This entry lists 13 T cell receptor beta chains sequenced from one sample in a study of resident and recirculating memory T cells in vitiligo. Profiling relied on immunoSEQ multiplex PCR, and the TCRdb table lists in-frame clones only, not all of them. This sample yields tens of thousands of clones, of which about 90% are seen a single time; roughly 5% belongs to the top ten. The sample taken for sequencing was blood. Receptors originate from a male donor with vitiligo.

This clone was observed a single time. The chain recombines TRBV28 with TRBJ2-7; D is uncertain. This CDR3 has 12 amino acids. Germline V CDR1 and CDR2: MDHEN, SYDVKM. Trimming took 6 bases from V and 2 from J, leaving 8 bases between them. The CDR3 sequence: CASSQNPYEQYF. CDR3 nucleotides: TGTGCCAGCAGCCAGAACCCCTACGAGCAGTACTTC.

The genes are TRBV10-3 and TRBJ2-2, with D perhaps matching TRBD1 (6 bases). CDR1 and CDR2 (germline): ENHRY, SYGVKD. The CDR3 runs 14 residues. Deletions cut 6 bases from V and 1 base from J, with 9 bases between. DNA of the CDR3: TGTGCCATCAGGGGACATGAGAACACCGGGGAGCTGTTTTTT. It encodes CAIRGHENTGELFF.

The chain uses TRBV10-3 and TRBJ1-5, with D possibly TRBD1 on 6 matching bases. Germline V gives CDR1 ENHRY, CDR2 SYGVKD. V was shortened by 6 bases and J by 4 bases, with 10 bases between the two germline ends. The CDR3 runs 13 residues. The CDR3 protein is CAIREQGNQPQHF. The CDR3 bases are TGTGCCATCAGGGAACAGGGAAATCAGCCCCAGCATTTT.

The sample holds one count of this clone. The rearrangement joins TRBV7-9 to TRBJ1-1, with D tentatively TRBD1 (6 bases). V lost 1 base, J lost 2 bases, and 8 bases lay in between. This CDR3 spans 14 amino acids. Germline CDR1 reads SEHNR; CDR2 reads FQNEAQ (reference sequence). The CDR3 loop is CASSLGGGNTEAFF. DNA for the CDR3: TGTGCCAGCAGCTTAGGAGGGGGAAACACTGAAGCTTTCTTT.

This clone has only a few counts. The gene calls are TRBV4-3 and TRBJ1-1, with 7 bases matching TRBD1. This CDR3 has 14 amino acids. Losses at the gene ends were 3 bases for V and 2 bases for J; bases not matched to a gene: 3. The V gene's germline CDR1 is LGHNA and CDR2 YSLEER. In DNA, the CDR3 is TGCGCCAGCAGCCAGGGACAGCTAAACACTGAAGCTTTCTTT. As protein: CASSQGQLNTEAFF.

The V call is TRBV6-5, the J call TRBJ2-5; the match to TRBD1 covers 7 bases. With V trimmed by 11 bases and J by 4 bases, 13 bases remained unmatched. The germline V gene encodes CDR1 MNHEY and CDR2 SVGAGI. The CDR3 loop spans 14 amino acids. CDR3 DNA sequence: TGTGCCGCCCGACCAGGGGGTTCGCGAGAGACCCAGTACTTC. This sequence encodes CAARPGGSRETQYF.

This clone was recorded only once. This chain connects TRBV5-4 to TRBJ2-3, with TRBD1 identical over 11 bases. Germline CDR1 reads SGHNT; CDR2 reads YYREEE (reference sequence). The junction had 6 bases not matched to a gene; V was cut back by 4 bases and J by 2 bases. The CDR3 loop spans 16 amino acids. DNA for the CDR3: TGTGCCAGCAGCCCCGGGACAGGGGGGTTCACAGATACGCAGTATTTT. Translation gives CASSPGTGGFTDTQYF.

This clone was counted once. The CDR3 loop reads CASSEYVESDTQYF. CDR3 DNA sequence: TGTGCCAGCAGTGAATACGTGGAGTCAGATACGCAGTATTTT. This chain links TRBV25-1 with TRBJ2-3; unclear D gene. Germline V gene sequence: CDR1 MGHDK, CDR2 SYGVNS. The CDR3 spans 14 residues. The V and J ends lost 0 bases and 4 bases respectively, with 8 bases between them.

This chain connects TRBV7-9 to TRBJ2-7; D possibly corresponds to TRBD2 (5 bases). The germline V and J ends were trimmed by 8 bases and 0 bases, with 11 bases remaining between them. The germline CDR1 and CDR2 sequences are SEHNR and FQNEAQ (reference sequence). CDR3 length: 13 amino acids. This CDR3 reads CASYSGSSYEQYF. CDR3 sequence (DNA): TGTGCCAGCTACTCGGGGAGCTCCTACGAGCAGTACTTC.

The rearrangement joins TRBV30 to TRBJ2-1, with 8 bases aligning to TRBD2. CDR1 is GTSNPN and CDR2 is SVGIG in the germline V gene (reference sequence). The trim removed 4 bases at V and 4 bases at J, leaving 9 bases unmatched. The CDR3 is 15 amino acids. The CDR3 region is CAWTPGLAGYNEQFF. In nucleotides, the CDR3 is TGTGCCTGGACTCCGGGTTTAGCGGGGTACAATGAGCAGTTCTTC.

This clone was detected only once. The chain employs TRBV6-6 and TRBJ1-2; TRBD1 agrees at 8 bases. Germline loops: CDR1 MNHNY, CDR2 SVGAGI (reference sequence). V trimming: 0 bases; J trimming: 6 bases; junction bases outside the gene matches: 9. The CDR3 runs 16 residues. The CDR3 nucleotides are TGTGCCAGCAGTTACTCATCTCCAGGGGGCCGTAATGGCTACACCTTC. Amino acids: CASSYSSPGGRNGYTF.

The chain's CDR3 is CASSFDRGYTGELFF. The DNA of the CDR3 is TGTGCCAGCAGTTTTGACAGGGGGTACACCGGGGAGCTGTTTTTT. This chain connects TRBV28 to TRBJ2-2, with 9 bases lining up with TRBD1. V dropped 3 bases and J dropped 3; count of bases not matched to a gene: 2. This CDR3 region has 15 residues. Per the germline V gene, CDR1 is MDHEN and CDR2 is SYDVKM.

The V call is TRBV4-1, the J call TRBJ2-1; D is unresolved. With 0 bases removed from V and 8 bases from J, the gap between germline ends came to 8 bases. The germline V gene has CDR1 MGHRA and CDR2 YSYEKL. The CDR3 is made up of 13 amino acids. As DNA, the CDR3 is TGCGCCAGCAGCCAAGAAAATCGCGATGAGCAGTTCTTC. This encodes CASSQENRDEQFF.